This is a list of T cell receptor beta chains from one sample in a study of T-cell reconstitution after alpha-beta-depleted transplantation in children. TCRdb re-called the PCR reads through MiXCR, storing one row per CDR3 protein. The data hold under 750,000 distinct CDR3 sequences, with under 30% observed a single time. Sequenced material: PBMCs, mostly from graft donor cells, taken 360 days after TCRalphabeta/CD19-depleted stem cell transplant. These receptors came from a boy under two years old who had a stem cell transplant for acute myeloid leukemia, so the T cells may come from the graft donor. CDR3s include the opening cysteine and the closing phenylalanine or tryptophan. The D gene is left open where the match is weak. Clone size is not always given. Where it is, it says once, few, many or a class for expanded clones.

J gene	V gene	CDR3 length	clone size	D gene	CDR3 protein	CDR3 DNA
TRBJ1-2	TRBV7-8	13	many	-	CASSLAHLYGYTF	TGTGCCAGCAGCTTAGCACACCTCTATGGCTACACCTTC
TRBJ2-3	TRBV12-3/TRBV12-4	17	many	TRBD2	CASSFLWERGGPDTQYF	TGTGCCAGCAGTTTCTTATGGGAGCGGGGGGGCCCTGATACGCAGTATTTT
TRBJ2-3	TRBV12-3/TRBV12-4	18	few	-	CASSPWRGPGISTDTQYF	TGTGCCAGCAGTCCGTGGCGGGGGCCCGGCATTAGCACAGATACGCAGTATTTT
TRBJ2-5	TRBV7-2	14	-	TRBD2	CASSSRLAQETQYF	TGTGCCAGCAGCTCCCGACTAGCACAAGAGACCCAGTACTTC
TRBJ2-3	TRBV9	17	few	-	CASSLRRGPTSTDTQYF	TGTGCCAGCAGCCTACGTCGTGGGCCGACTAGCACAGATACGCAGTATTTT
TRBJ2-1	TRBV5-6	15	many	-	CASSLNSGDYNEQFF	TGTGCCAGCAGCTTGAATAGCGGTGACTACAATGAGCAGTTCTTC
TRBJ2-7	TRBV6-5	15	-	-	CASSYTGSSPYEQYF	TGTGCCAGCAGTTACACAGGGTCTTCGCCCTACGAGCAGTACTTC
TRBJ2-3	TRBV20-1	13	-	-	CSAYIAATDTQYF	TGCAGTGCCTATATCGCCGCCACAGATACGCAGTATTTT
TRBJ1-3	TRBV20-1	13	many	-	CSASKAYGNTIYF	TGCAGTGCTAGTAAGGCGTACGGAAACACCATATATTTT
TRBJ1-4	TRBV7-8	15	few	-	CASSSPSLVNEKLFF	TGTGCCAGCAGTTCCCCCTCCCTGGTTAATGAAAAACTGTTTTTT
TRBJ2-3	TRBV28	15	few	TRBD1	CASRSQGAGSDTQYF	TGTGCCAGCAGGTCACAGGGGGCGGGGTCAGATACGCAGTATTTT
TRBJ2-2	TRBV7-8	12	many	-	CASFENTGELFF	TGTGCCAGCTTCGAGAACACCGGGGAGCTGTTTTTT
TRBJ2-1	TRBV4-3	17	-	TRBD2	CASSQSTSGGPRNEQFF	TGCGCCAGCAGCCAATCGACTAGCGGGGGTCCTAGAAATGAGCAGTTCTTC
TRBJ2-3	TRBV11-2	15	-	TRBD2	CASSSLAGGPDTQYF	TGTGCCAGCAGCTCACTAGCGGGGGGGCCAGATACGCAGTATTTT
TRBJ2-1	TRBV2	15	-	TRBD2	CASSLLAGGPDEQFF	TGTGCCAGCAGTTTGCTAGCGGGGGGGCCCGATGAGCAGTTCTTC
TRBJ1-5	TRBV12-3/TRBV12-4	16	-	TRBD1	CASSSHGQGGNQPQHF	TGTGCCAGCAGCTCCCACGGACAGGGAGGCAATCAGCCCCAGCATTTT
TRBJ2-6	TRBV20-1	17	few	TRBD1	CSAGRQGRRAGANVLTF	TGCAGTGCTGGAAGACAGGGGAGGAGAGCTGGGGCCAACGTCCTGACTTTC
TRBJ2-1	TRBV11-2	16	-	-	CASSLGGYLSYNEQFF	TGTGCCAGCAGCTTAGGGGGGTACCTATCCTACAATGAGCAGTTCTTC
TRBJ2-1	TRBV5-1	12	few	-	CASSDVGNEQFF	TGCGCCAGCAGCGACGTGGGCAATGAGCAGTTCTTC
TRBJ2-3	TRBV20-1	15	few	TRBD1	CSAPPGQGAWDTQYF	TGCAGTGCGCCACCGGGACAGGGGGCGTGGGATACGCAGTATTTT
TRBJ2-2	TRBV11-2	16	many	TRBD2	CASSRGLAENTGELFF	TGTGCCAGCAGCAGGGGACTAGCGGAGAACACCGGGGAGCTGTTTTTT
TRBJ2-1	TRBV29-1	13	many	TRBD2	CSVVAGGLHEQFF	TGCAGCGTTGTAGCGGGGGGGTTGCATGAGCAGTTCTTC
TRBJ2-2	TRBV6-1	14	few	-	CASSLRMYTGELFF	TGTGCCAGCAGCCTCAGAATGTACACCGGGGAGCTGTTTTTT
TRBJ1-2	TRBV28	16	-	TRBD1	CASSGQGAPLNYGYTF	TGTGCCAGCAGTGGACAGGGGGCTCCTCTGAACTATGGCTACACCTTC
TRBJ1-6	TRBV20-1	14	few	-	CSARGTPYNSPLHF	TGCAGTGCTAGGGGGACACCTTATAATTCACCCCTCCACTTT
TRBJ2-1	TRBV20-1	10	many	-	CSARYNEQFF	TGCAGTGCTAGATACAATGAGCAGTTCTTC
TRBJ2-5	TRBV6-1	13	many	-	CASYGDGQETQYF	TGTGCCAGCTACGGGGACGGACAAGAGACCCAGTACTTC
TRBJ2-3	TRBV25-1	18	many	-	CASSEFVGGRGSTDTQYF	TGTGCCAGCAGTGAATTCGTCGGGGGGCGAGGTTCCACAGATACGCAGTATTTT
TRBJ2-1	TRBV7-2	17	-	-	CASSLSRRGSSSNEQFF	TGTGCCAGCAGCTTAAGCCGCCGGGGTTCATCTAGCAATGAGCAGTTCTTC
TRBJ2-5	TRBV7-8	15	once	-	CASSWTAALQETQYF	TGTGCCAGCTCTTGGACAGCGGCTCTCCAAGAGACCCAGTACTTC
TRBJ1-5	TRBV20-1	18	many	TRBD1	CSARENRGTLYSNQPQHF	TGCAGTGCTAGAGAGAACAGGGGGACCCTTTATAGCAATCAGCCCCAGCATTTT
TRBJ2-2	TRBV12-3/TRBV12-4	16	-	-	CASSLWGRRNTGELFF	TGTGCCAGCAGTTTATGGGGGCGGAGGAACACCGGGGAGCTGTTTTTT
TRBJ1-1	TRBV28	12	-	-	CASLERNTEAFF	TGTGCCAGCTTGGAAAGGAACACTGAAGCTTTCTTT
TRBJ2-7	TRBV5-6	15	-	-	CASSLKVYRPNEQYF	TGTGCCAGCAGCTTGAAAGTGTACAGGCCCAACGAGCAGTACTTC
TRBJ2-1	TRBV6-1	14	many	-	CASSGGRLNNEQFF	TGTGCCAGCAGTGGGGGCCGATTAAACAATGAGCAGTTCTTC
TRBJ2-3	TRBV27	13	-	-	CASSLFSEDTQYF	TGTGCCAGCAGTTTATTTTCAGAGGATACGCAGTATTTT
TRBJ1-2	TRBV20-1	10	many	-	CSARFGGYTF	TGCAGTGCTAGGTTCGGCGGCTACACCTTC